This T cell receptor beta chain appears in the sequencing data of a study of CD8 T cells in ankylosing spondylitis. Points from the study as a whole: Disease-linked clones were reportedly significantly enriched in matched ankylosing spondylitis synovial fluid. In ankylosing spondylitis blood, a motif of roughly eight highly homologous TCR beta variants appeared characteristic. Prior work had noted some motif variants in reactive arthritis blood and synovial fluid.

V lost 4 bases, J lost 2 bases, and 6 bases lay in between. The CDR3 extends over 12 amino acids. Germline values: CDR1 MNHEY, CDR2 SVGAGI. The table lists this clonotype with many counts. Its target is unknown. Researchers built TCR beta libraries using quantitative 5'-RACE with molecular barcodes. TCRdb reanalysed the 5' RACE reads using MiXCR and keeps one entry per CDR3 protein. The data show 69,000 or so distinct CDR3 sequences, 5.3% seen once. The gene calls are TRBV6-5 and TRBJ2-7, with no clear D. Sequencing was carried out using blood, either unsorted or a sorted T cell fraction (not recorded which). The sequence came from a male donor with ankylosing spondylitis or in good health (not recorded which). The CDR3 nucleotides read TGTGCCAGCAGTTCCGACACCTACGAGCAGTACTTC. It codes for CASSSDTYEQYF.